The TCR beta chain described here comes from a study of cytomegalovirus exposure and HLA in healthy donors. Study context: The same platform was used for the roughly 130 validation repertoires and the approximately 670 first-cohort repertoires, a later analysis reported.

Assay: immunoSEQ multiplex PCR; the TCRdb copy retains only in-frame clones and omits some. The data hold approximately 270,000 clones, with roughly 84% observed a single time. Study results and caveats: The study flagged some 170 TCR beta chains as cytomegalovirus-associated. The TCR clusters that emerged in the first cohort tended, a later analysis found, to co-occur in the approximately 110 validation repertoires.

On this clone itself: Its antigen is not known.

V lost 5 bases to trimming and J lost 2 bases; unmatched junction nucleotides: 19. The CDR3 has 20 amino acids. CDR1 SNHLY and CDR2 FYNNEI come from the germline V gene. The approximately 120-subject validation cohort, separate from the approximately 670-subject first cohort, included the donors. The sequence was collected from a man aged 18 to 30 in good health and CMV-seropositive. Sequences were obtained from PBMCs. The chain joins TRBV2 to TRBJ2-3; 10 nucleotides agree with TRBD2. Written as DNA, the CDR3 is TGTGCCAGCAGTACCCGCCTGGGGCTAGCGGGAGCCCGGGACACAGATACGCAGTATTTT. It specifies CASSTRLGLAGARDTDTQYF.